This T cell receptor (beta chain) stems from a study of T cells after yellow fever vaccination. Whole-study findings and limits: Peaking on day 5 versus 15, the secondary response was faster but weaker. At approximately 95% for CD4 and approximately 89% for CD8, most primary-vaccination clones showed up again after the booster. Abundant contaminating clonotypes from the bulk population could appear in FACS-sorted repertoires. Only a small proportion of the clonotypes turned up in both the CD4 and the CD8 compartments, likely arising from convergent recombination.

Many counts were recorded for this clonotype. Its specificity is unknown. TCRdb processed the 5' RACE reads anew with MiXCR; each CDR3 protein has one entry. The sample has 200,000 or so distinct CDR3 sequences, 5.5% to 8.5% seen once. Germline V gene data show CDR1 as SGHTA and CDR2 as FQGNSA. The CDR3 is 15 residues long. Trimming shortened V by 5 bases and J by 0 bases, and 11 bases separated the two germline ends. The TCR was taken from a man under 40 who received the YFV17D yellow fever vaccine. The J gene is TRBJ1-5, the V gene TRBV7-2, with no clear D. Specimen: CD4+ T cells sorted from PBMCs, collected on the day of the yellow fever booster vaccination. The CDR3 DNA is TGTGCCAGCAGCCGCGCCGCGCTTAGCAATCAGCCCCAGCATTTT. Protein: CASSRAALSNQPQHF.